A few counts support the clone carrying this T cell receptor (beta chain). No antigen is known for it. The data stem from a study of Graves' ophthalmopathy and Graves' hyperthyroidism. Overall study results and limits: Most expanded thyroid clonotypes above 0.001 frequency also appeared in blood.

RNA transcripts were the template, and TCR beta CDR3 regions were amplified from them. In the first round, RT-PCR was carried out with HTBI primers, and a multiplex PCR formed the second round. Each CDR3 protein gets one entry after TCRdb re-called the multiplex PCR reads with MiXCR. This sample has hundreds of thousands of distinct CDR3 sequences, with 22% found just once. The germline V gene encodes CDR1 MDHEN and CDR2 SYDVKM. The V and J ends lost 2 bases and 2 bases, in that order; junction bases with no gene match: 4. The length of the CDR3 is 15 residues. The rearrangement joins TRBV28 to TRBJ2-5; 8 bases map to TRBD1. The receptor was derived from a woman between 18 and 29 years old with stable Graves' hyperthyroidism. Some clones in this sample may be carry-over from other donors' samples. The sample was peripheral blood. CDR3 coding DNA: TGTGCCAGCAGTTTAGGGGACAGGAGACAAGAGACCCAGTACTTC. It translates to CASSLGDRRQETQYF.